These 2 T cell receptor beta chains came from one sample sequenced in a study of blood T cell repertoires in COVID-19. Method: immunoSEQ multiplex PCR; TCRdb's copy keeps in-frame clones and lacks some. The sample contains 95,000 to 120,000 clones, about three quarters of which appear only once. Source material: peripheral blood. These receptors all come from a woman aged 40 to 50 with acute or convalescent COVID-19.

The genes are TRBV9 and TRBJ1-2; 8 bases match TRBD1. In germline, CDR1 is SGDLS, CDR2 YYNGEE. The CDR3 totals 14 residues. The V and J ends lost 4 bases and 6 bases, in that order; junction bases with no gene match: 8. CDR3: CASSPLRTGHGYTF. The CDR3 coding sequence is TGTGCCAGCAGCCCCCTCCGGACAGGGCATGGCTACACCTTC.

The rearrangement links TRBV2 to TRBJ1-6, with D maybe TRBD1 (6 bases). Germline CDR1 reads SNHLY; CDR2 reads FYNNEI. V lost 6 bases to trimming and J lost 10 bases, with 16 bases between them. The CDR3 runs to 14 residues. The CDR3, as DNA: TGTGCCAGCAGAGTACAGGGAAGAGAATCACCCCTCCACTTT. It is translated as CASRVQGRESPLHF.